This entry is about one T cell receptor (beta chain). This sample stems from a study of blood T cell repertoires in COVID-19. Study-wide background: Whether acute or convalescent, the COVID-19 samples came from the United States, Italy and Spain.

Sequencing was performed with immunoSEQ multiplex PCR; in TCRdb, only in-frame clones are kept and a portion is missing. This table has fewer than 700,000 clones, roughly 91% appearing once. This CDR3 is built from 13 residues. Germline V CDR1 and CDR2: SNHLY, FYNNEI. The ends lost 6 bases at V and 1 base at J; junction bases unmatched: 3. The receptor was derived from a woman aged 50 to 60 with COVID-19, enrolled during active disease. The chain employs TRBV2 and TRBJ2-7, with TRBD1 matching 7 bases. The material sequenced was peripheral blood. DNA for the CDR3: TGTGCCAGCAGCAACAGGGGATCCTACGAGCAGTACTTC. Residues: CASSNRGSYEQYF.